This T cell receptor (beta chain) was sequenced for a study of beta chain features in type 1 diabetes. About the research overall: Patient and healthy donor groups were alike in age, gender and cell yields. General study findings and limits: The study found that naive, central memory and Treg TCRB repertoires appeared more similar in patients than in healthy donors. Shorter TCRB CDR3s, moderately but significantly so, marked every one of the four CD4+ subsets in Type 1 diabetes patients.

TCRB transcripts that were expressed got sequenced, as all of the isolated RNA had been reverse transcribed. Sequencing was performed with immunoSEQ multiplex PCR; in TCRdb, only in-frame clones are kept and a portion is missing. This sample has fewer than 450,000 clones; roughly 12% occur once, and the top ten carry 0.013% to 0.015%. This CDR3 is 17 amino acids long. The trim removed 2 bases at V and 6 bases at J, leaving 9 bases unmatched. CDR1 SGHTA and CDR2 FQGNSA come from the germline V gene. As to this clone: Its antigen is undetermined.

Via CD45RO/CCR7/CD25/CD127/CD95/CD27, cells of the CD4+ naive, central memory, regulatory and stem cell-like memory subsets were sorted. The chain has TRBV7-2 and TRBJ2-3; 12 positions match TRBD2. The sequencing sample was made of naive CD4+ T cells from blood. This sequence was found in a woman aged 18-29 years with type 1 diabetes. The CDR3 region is CASSLSASGRARDTQYF. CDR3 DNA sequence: TGTGCCAGCAGCTTATCGGCTAGCGGGAGGGCCAGGGATACGCAGTATTTT.